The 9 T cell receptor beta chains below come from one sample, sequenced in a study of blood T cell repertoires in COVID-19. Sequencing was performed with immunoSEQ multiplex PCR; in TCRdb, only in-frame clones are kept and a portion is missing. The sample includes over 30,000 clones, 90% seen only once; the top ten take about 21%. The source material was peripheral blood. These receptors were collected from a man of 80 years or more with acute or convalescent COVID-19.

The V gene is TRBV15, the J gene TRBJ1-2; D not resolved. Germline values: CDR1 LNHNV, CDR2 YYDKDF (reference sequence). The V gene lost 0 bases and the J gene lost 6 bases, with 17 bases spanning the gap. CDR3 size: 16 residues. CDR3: CATSRDRWALMDGYTF. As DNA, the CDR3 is TGTGCCACCAGCAGAGATCGTTGGGCACTTATGGATGGCTACACCTTC.

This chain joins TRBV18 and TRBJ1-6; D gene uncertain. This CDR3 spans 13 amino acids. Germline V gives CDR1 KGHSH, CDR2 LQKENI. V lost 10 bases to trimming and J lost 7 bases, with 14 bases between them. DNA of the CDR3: TGTGCCACTCAAGAGGTCATAAATTCACCCCTCCACTTT. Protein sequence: CATQEVINSPLHF.

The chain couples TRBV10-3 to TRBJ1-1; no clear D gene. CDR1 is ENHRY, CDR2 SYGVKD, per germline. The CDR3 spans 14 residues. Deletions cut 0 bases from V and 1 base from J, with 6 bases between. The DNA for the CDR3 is TGTGCCATCAGTGAGTCTAACACGAACACTGAAGCTTTCTTT. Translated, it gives CAISESNTNTEAFF.

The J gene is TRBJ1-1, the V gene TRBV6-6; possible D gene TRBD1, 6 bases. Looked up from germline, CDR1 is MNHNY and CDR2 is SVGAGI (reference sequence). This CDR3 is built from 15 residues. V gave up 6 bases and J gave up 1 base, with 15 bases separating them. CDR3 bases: TGTGCCAGCAGCCCCGGGGGGGCCGGGAACACTGAAGCTTTCTTT. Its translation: CASSPGGAGNTEAFF.

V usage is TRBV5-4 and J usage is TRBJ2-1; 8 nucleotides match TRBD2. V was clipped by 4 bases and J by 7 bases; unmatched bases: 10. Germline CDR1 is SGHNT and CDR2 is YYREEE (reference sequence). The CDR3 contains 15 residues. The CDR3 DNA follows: TGTGCCAGCAGCCCCGGGGGGGCCCTGGGGAATGAGCAGTTCTTC. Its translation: CASSPGGALGNEQFF.

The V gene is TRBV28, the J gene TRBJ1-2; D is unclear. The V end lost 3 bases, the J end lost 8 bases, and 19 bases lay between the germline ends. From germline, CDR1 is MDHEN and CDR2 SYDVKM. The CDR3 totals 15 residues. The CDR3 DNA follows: TGTGCCAGCAGTTTGGGAGGGCGCCTCCGAAGGGGCTACACCTTC. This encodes CASSLGGRLRRGYTF.

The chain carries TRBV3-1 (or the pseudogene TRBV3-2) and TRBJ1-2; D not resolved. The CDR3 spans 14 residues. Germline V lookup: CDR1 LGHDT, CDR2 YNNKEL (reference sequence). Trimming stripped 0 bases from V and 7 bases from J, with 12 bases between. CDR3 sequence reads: CASSQDQRAIGYTF. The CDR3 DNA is TGTGCCAGCAGCCAAGACCAGAGGGCTATTGGCTACACCTTC.

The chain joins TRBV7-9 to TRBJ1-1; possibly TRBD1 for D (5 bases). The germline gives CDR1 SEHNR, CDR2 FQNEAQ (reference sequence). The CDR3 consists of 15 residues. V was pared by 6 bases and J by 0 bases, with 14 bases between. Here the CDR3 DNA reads TGTGCCAGCAGGGCAGGGCTTTTTTTGAACACTGAAGCTTTCTTT. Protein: CASRAGLFLNTEAFF.

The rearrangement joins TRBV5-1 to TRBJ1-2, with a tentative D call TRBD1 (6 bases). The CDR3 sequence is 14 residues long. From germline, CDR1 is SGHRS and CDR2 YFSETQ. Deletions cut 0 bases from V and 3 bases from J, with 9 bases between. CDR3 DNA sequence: TGCGCCAGCAGCTTGGAGGGGGGGTACTATGGCTACACCTTC. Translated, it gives CASSLEGGYYGYTF.